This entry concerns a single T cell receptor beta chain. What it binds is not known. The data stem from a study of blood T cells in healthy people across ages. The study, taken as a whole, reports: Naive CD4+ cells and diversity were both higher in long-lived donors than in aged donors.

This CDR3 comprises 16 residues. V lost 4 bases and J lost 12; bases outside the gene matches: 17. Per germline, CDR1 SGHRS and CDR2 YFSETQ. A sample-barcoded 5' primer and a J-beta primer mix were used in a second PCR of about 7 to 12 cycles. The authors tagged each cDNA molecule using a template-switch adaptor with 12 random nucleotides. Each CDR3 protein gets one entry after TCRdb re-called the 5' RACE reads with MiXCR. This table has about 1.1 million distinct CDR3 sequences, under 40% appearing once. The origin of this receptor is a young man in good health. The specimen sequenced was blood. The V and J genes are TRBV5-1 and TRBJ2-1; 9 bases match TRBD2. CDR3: CASSPTASSGVSGQFF. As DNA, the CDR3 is TGCGCCAGCAGCCCTACTGCGTCTAGCGGGGTAAGCGGGCAGTTCTTC. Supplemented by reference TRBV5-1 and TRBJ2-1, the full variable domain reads KAGVTQTPRYLIKTRGQQVTLSCSPISGHRSVSWYQQTPGQGLQFLFEYFSETQRNKGNFPGRFSGRQFSNSRSEMNVSTLELGDSALYLCASSPTASSGVSGQFFGPGTRLTVL.